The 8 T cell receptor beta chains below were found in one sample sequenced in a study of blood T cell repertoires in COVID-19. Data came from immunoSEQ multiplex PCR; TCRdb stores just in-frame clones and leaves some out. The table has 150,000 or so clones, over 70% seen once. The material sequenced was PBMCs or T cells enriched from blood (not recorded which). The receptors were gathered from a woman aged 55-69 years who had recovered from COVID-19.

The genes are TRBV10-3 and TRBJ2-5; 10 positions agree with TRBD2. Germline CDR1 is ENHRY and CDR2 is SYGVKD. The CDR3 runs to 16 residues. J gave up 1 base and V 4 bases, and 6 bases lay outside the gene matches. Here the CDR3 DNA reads TGTGCCATCAGTGGGTTTGCTAGCGGGGGCCAAGAGACCCAGTACTTC. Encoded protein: CAISGFASGGQETQYF.

CDR3 in DNA: TGCGCCAGCAGCTTTTACAGGGTCGACGAGCAGTACTTC. It yields the protein CASSFYRVDEQYF. The V call is TRBV5-1, the J call TRBJ2-7, with a possible D match to TRBD1 (6 bases). Germline loops: CDR1 SGHRS, CDR2 YFSETQ. The CDR3 has 13 residues. Trimming stripped 2 bases from V and 5 bases from J, with 11 bases between.

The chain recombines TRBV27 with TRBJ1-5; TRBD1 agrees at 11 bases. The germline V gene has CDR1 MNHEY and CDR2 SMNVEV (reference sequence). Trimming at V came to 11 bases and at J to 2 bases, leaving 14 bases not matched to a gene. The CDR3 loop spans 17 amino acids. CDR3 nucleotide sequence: TGTGCCGTACCCCGGGACAGGGGGGTTTCGGGCAATCAGCCCCAGCATTTT. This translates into CAVPRDRGVSGNQPQHF.

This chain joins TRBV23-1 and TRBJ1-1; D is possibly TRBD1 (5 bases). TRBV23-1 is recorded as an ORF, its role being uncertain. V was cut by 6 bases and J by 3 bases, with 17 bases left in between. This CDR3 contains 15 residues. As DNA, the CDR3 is TGCGCCAGCAGGAGGACAATTTGGGGCGACACTGAAGCTTTCTTT. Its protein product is CASRRTIWGDTEAFF.

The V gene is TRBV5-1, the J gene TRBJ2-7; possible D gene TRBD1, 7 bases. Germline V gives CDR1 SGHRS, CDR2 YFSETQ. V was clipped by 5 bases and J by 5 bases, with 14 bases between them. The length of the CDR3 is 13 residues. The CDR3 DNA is TGCGCCAGCAGGGGCACAGGGGAGGACGAGCAGTACTTC. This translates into CASRGTGEDEQYF. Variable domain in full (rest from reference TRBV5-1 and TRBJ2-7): KAGVTQTPRYLIKTRGQQVTLSCSPISGHRSVSWYQQTPGQGLQFLFEYFSETQRNKGNFPGRFSGRQFSNSRSEMNVSTLELGDSALYLCASRGTGEDEQYFGPGTRLTVT.

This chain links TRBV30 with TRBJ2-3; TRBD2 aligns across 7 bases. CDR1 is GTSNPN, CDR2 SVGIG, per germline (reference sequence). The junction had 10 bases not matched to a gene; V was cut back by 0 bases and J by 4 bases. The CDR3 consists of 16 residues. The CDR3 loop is CAWSVGAGATADTQYF. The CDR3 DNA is TGTGCCTGGAGTGTAGGGGCGGGAGCCACCGCAGATACGCAGTATTTT.

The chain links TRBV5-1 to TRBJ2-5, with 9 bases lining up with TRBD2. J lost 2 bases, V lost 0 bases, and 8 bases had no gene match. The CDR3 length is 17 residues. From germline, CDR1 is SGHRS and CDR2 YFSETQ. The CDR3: CASSLVQMRGGQETQYF. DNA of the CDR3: TGCGCCAGCAGCTTGGTACAAATGCGGGGGGGTCAAGAGACCCAGTACTTC.

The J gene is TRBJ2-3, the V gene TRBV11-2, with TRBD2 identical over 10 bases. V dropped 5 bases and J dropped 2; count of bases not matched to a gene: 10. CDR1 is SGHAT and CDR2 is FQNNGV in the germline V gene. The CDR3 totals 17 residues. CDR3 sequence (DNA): TGTGCCAGCAGCCCAGGGGGTAGCGGGGGGTACACAGATACGCAGTATTTT. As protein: CASSPGGSGGYTDTQYF.